Listed here is a single T cell receptor (beta chain). In germline, CDR1 is MDHEN, CDR2 SYDVKM. Trimming shortened V by 6 bases and J by 5 bases, and 16 bases separated the two germline ends. The CDR3 consists of 14 residues. This sample is drawn from a study of T cells in tuberculosis. Study as a whole: CD1B tetramers identified T cells specific for mycobacterial lipid GMM.

Sequenced by immunoSEQ multiplex PCR; TCRdb stores in-frame clones only, minus some. The table lists approximately 28,000 clones, approximately 93% of them singletons. Source material: PBMCs. The clonotype was recovered from a donor between 5 and 29 years old with latent tuberculosis or without tuberculosis infection. The rearrangement joins TRBV28 to TRBJ1-1; possibly TRBD1 for D (5 bases). CDR3 sequence: CASSPTETRTEAFF. In nucleotides, the CDR3 is TGTGCCAGCAGCCCGACAGAAACGAGGACTGAAGCTTTCTTT.